What follows are 17 T cell receptor beta chains derived from one specimen sequenced in a study of human T cells and chemical hapten exposure. The time point here: patch test 3, about 24 weeks after DPC sensitization. Treatment of the sample: therapeutic diphenylcyclopropenone sensitization with weekly scalp DPC. TCRdb re-analysed the RACE reads in MiXCR, keeping a single row per CDR3 protein. Of 180,000 or so distinct CDR3 sequences listed, approximately 26% are singletons. This specimen was whole blood, taken in connection with sensitization to the hapten diphenylcyclopropenone (DPC). The origin of the receptors is a woman aged 35 to 49 with alopecia areata. Some clones in this sample may be carry-over from other donors' samples.

The chain employs TRBV6-2 or TRBV6-3 and TRBJ1-2; TRBD1 matches at 7 bases. The CDR3 is made up of 11 amino acids. The V gene's germline CDR1 is MNHEY and CDR2 SVGEGT. CDR3 residues: CAIQGNYGYTF. CDR3 in DNA: TGTGCGATACAGGGGAACTATGGCTACACCTTC.

The chain employs TRBV18 and TRBJ2-5; a possible D gene is TRBD1 (6 bases). V was shortened by 2 bases and J by 2 bases, with 9 bases between the two germline ends. The CDR3 runs to 14 residues. CDR1 and CDR2 (germline): KGHSH, LQKENI. The CDR3 region is CASSPGDRQETQYF. The CDR3 region has the DNA TGTGCCAGCTCACCAGGAGACAGGCAAGAGACCCAGTACTTC.

V is TRBV29-1 and J is TRBJ2-1; possibly TRBD2 for D (5 bases). CDR1 is SQVTM, CDR2 ANQGSEA, per germline. The CDR3 loop spans 12 amino acids. V lost 2 bases and J lost 10, with 12 bases in between. Written as DNA, the CDR3 is TGCAGCGTTGAAAAGGACTCATTGGAGCAGTTCTTC. This sequence encodes CSVEKDSLEQFF.

V usage is TRBV9 and J usage is TRBJ2-1; 14 nucleotides line up with TRBD2. Trimming cost V 2 bases and J 10 bases; bases outside gene matches: 5. The CDR3 contains 15 residues. The germline CDR1 and CDR2 sequences are SGDLS and YYNGEE. The DNA for the CDR3 is TGTGCCAGCAGCGTGGGGACTAGCGGGAGCGGGGAGCAGTTCTTC. Residues: CASSVGTSGSGEQFF.

This clonotype showed up just a few times. The chain uses TRBV20-1 and TRBJ1-1; 7 nucleotides match TRBD1. V was pared by 7 bases and J by 11 bases, with 13 bases of the junction left unmatched. The CDR3 consists of 12 residues. Germline assignment: CDR1 DFQATT and CDR2 SNEGSKA (reference sequence). DNA for the CDR3: TGCAGTGGGACAGGCGGCCGGGTGTGGGCTTTCTTT. Encoded protein: CSGTGGRVWAFF.

This chain joins TRBV6-6 and TRBJ1-5; no reliable D call. CDR1 is MNHNY, CDR2 SVGAGI, per germline (reference sequence). Between the trimmed V and J ends, which lost 7 bases and 9 bases, there was a span of 13 bases. The CDR3 loop spans 12 amino acids. The CDR3 is CASNLPAGPQHF. Written as DNA, the CDR3 is TGTGCCAGCAACCTTCCCGCTGGGCCCCAGCATTTT.

The gene calls are TRBV5-1 and TRBJ2-1; 14 nucleotides match TRBD2. Germline loops: CDR1 SGHRS, CDR2 YFSETQ. The V gene end was trimmed by 4 bases and the J gene end by 5 bases; junction bases not matched to a gene: 2. The CDR3 loop spans 15 amino acids. The CDR3, as DNA: TGCGCCAGCAGCGGGGGACTAGCGGGGGACAATGAGCAGTTCTTC. Translated: CASSGGLAGDNEQFF.

This chain connects TRBV30 to TRBJ2-4; the D gene could be TRBD1 or TRBD2 (5 bases each). The CDR3 totals 13 residues. V was shortened by 1 base and J by 6 bases, with 10 bases between the two germline ends. CDR1 is GTSNPN and CDR2 is SVGIG in the germline V gene (reference sequence). The chain's CDR3 is CAWSGSGGNIQYF. DNA for the CDR3: TGTGCCTGGAGTGGGTCTGGGGGAAACATTCAGTACTTC.

This clonotype showed up just a few times. The chain links TRBV10-3 to TRBJ2-1; 11 bases line up with TRBD2. The CDR3 has 15 amino acids. V gave up 5 bases and J gave up 1 base; unmatched junction bases: 1. Per germline, CDR1 ENHRY and CDR2 SYGVKD. CDR3 protein: CAISRLAGSYNEQFF. The CDR3 DNA reads as TGTGCCATCAGTCGACTAGCGGGATCCTACAATGAGCAGTTCTTC.

The chain couples TRBV27 to TRBJ1-1; 8 bases align to TRBD1. The J segment lost 0 bases and the V segment lost 5 bases, leaving 8 bases of the junction unmatched. From germline, CDR1 is MNHEY and CDR2 SMNVEV (reference sequence). CDR3 size: 16 residues. CDR3 region: CASSTRQGSMNTEAFF. In DNA, the CDR3 is TGTGCCAGCAGTACTAGACAGGGGTCAATGAACACTGAAGCTTTCTTT.

This clonotype occurred a few times. V gene TRBV20-1 combines with J gene TRBJ2-7; D gene unclear. The V gene's germline CDR1 is DFQATT and CDR2 SNEGSKA (reference sequence). CDR3 size: 12 residues. The V and J ends lost 5 bases and 1 base respectively, with 9 bases between them. The CDR3 spells CSARRGSYEQYF. The CDR3 bases are TGCAGTGCTCGGAGAGGATCCTACGAGCAGTACTTC.

V is TRBV5-1 and J is TRBJ1-2, with 9 bases fitting TRBD1. This CDR3 contains 17 residues. Unmatched junction bases numbered 13, after V lost 2 bases and J lost 5 bases. Per germline, CDR1 SGHRS and CDR2 YFSETQ. Written as DNA, the CDR3 is TGCGCCAGCAGCTTAGACATTTGGACAGGGGCGGGTTATGGCTACACCTTC. This translates into CASSLDIWTGAGYGYTF.

This clonotype was counted a few times. The chain links TRBV7-2 to TRBJ2-3; 10 positions agree with TRBD2. Unmatched junction bases numbered 6, after V lost 4 bases and J lost 5 bases. The CDR3 loop spans 15 amino acids. Germline CDR1 is SGHTA and CDR2 is FQGNSA. The CDR3 nucleotides read TGTGCCAGCAGCTCTGGACTAGCGGAGAAAGATACGCAGTATTTT. Residues: CASSSGLAEKDTQYF.

This clonotype has more than one count but fewer than ten. An end of the junction does not agree with germline; a read error may underlie this. The chain joins TRBV4-3 to TRBJ1-1, with D possibly being TRBD1 (5 bases). Germline CDR1 reads LGHNA; CDR2 reads YSLEER. This CDR3 comprises 17 residues. CDR3 residues: CASSQVRQGGLNTEAFF. DNA of the CDR3: TGCGCCAGCAGTCAAGTGAGGCAGGGAGGGTTGAATACTGAAGCTTTCTTT.

The chain uses TRBV27 and TRBJ1-2; D is possibly TRBD1 (5 bases). Trimming took off 6 bases at V and 6 bases at J, with 14 bases between the two ends. Germline V gene sequence: CDR1 MNHEY, CDR2 SMNVEV (reference sequence). The CDR3 extends over 13 amino acids. CDR3 coding DNA: TGTGCCAGCAGGAAAGGGGACGGCGATGGCTACACCTTC. Translation gives CASRKGDGDGYTF.

The V gene is TRBV27, the J gene TRBJ2-5, with D perhaps matching TRBD1 or TRBD2 (5 bases each). CDR1 is MNHEY, CDR2 SMNVEV, per germline (reference sequence). The CDR3 is made up of 15 amino acids. Trimming removed 4 bases at V and 3 bases at J, with 15 bases between. The CDR3 nucleotides are TGTGCCAGCAGTTCGCAGGGCGCGGGTGAAGAGACCCAGTACTTC. It codes for CASSSQGAGEETQYF.

This clonotype has at least ten counts. CDR3 sequence (DNA): TGCGCCAGCAGCCAAACAGGGGGCGCGGTGGAGACCCAGTACTTC. This translates into CASSQTGGAVETQYF. This chain joins TRBV5-1 and TRBJ2-5; 9 nucleotides align to TRBD1. The CDR3 spans 15 residues. Germline V gives CDR1 SGHRS, CDR2 YFSETQ. The junction had 9 bases not matched to a gene; V was cut back by 4 bases and J by 5 bases.